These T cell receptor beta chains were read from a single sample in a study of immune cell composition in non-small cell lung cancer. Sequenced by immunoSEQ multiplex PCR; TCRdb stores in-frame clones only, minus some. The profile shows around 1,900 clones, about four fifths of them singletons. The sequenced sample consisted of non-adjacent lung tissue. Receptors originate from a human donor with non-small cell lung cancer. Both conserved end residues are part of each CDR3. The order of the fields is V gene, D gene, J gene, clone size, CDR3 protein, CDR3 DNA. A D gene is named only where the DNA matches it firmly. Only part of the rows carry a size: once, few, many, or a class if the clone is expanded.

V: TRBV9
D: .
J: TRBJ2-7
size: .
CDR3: CASSLDRQSADQYF
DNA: TGTGCCAGCAGCTTAGACCGACAGTCAGCTGATCAGTACTTC

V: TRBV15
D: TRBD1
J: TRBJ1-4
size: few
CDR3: CATSTEPGQGYEKLFF
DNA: TGTGCCACCAGCACAGAACCGGGACAGGGTTATGAAAAACTGTTTTTT

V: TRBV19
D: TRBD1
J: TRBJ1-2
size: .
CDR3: CASSIVGTGPARYGYTF
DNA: TGTGCCAGTAGTATAGTCGGGACAGGGCCAGCCCGCTATGGCTACACCTTC

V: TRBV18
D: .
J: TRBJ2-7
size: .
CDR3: CASSPPTYEQYF
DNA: TGTGCCAGCTCACCACCTACCTACGAGCAGTACTTC

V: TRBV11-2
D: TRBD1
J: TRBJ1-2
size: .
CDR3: CASSPGQDYGYTF
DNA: TGTGCCAGCAGCCCGGGACAGGACTATGGCTACACCTTC

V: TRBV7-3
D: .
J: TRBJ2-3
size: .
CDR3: CASSTDTYSTDTQYF
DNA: TGTGCCAGCAGCACAGACACCTATAGCACAGATACGCAGTATTTT

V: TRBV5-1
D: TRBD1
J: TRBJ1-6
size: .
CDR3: CASSSGQDDNSPLHF
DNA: TGCGCCAGCAGCTCGGGACAGGACGATAATTCACCCCTCCACTTT

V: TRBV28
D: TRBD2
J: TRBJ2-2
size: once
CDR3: CASGGLAGNSAGELFF
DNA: TGTGCCAGCGGGGGACTAGCGGGTAACTCGGCCGGGGAGCTGTTTTTT

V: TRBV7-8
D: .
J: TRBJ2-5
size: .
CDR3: CASTLERARGETQYF
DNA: TGTGCCAGCACTCTGGAGCGGGCCCGGGGAGAGACCCAGTACTTC

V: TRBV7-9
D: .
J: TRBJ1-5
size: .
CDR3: CASSPGAPTGPQHF
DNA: TGTGCCAGCAGCCCTGGGGCCCCAACTGGCCCCCAGCATTTT

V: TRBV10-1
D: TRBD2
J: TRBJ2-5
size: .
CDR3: CASSESNQAGQETQYF
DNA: TGCGCCAGCAGTGAGTCGAATCAAGCGGGACAAGAGACCCAGTACTTC

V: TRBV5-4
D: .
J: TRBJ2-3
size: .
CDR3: CASSLEGVDTQYF
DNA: TGTGCCAGCAGCTTGGAAGGGGTAGATACGCAGTATTTT

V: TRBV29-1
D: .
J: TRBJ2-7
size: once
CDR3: CSVSGTTETADEQYF
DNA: TGCAGCGTTTCCGGGACAACAGAAACTGCCGACGAGCAGTACTTC

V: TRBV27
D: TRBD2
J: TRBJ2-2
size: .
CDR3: CASSPWAGETGELFF
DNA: TGTGCCAGCAGTCCTTGGGCGGGGGAAACCGGGGAGCTGTTTTTT

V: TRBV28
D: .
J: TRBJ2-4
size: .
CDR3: CASSFLADAKNIQYF
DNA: TGTGCCAGCAGTTTCCTAGCAGATGCCAAAAACATTCAGTACTTC

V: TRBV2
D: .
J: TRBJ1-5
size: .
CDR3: CASSADGGGQPQHF
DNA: TGTGCCAGCAGTGCGGATGGGGGAGGGCAGCCCCAGCATTTT

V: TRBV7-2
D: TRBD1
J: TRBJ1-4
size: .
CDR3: CASSLDPGQSEKLFF
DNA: TGTGCCAGCAGCTTAGATCCGGGACAGAGCGAAAAACTGTTTTTT

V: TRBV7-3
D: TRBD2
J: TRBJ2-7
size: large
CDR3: CASSSGTSYEQYF
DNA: TGTGCCAGCAGCTCCGGGACTAGCTACGAGCAGTACTTC

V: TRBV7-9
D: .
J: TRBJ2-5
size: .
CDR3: CASSGEPQETQYF
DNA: TGTGCCAGCAGCGGGGAGCCACAAGAGACCCAGTACTTC

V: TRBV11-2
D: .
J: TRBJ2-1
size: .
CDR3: CASSSRTTGSYNEQFF
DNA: TGTGCCAGCAGCTCCAGGACAACCGGCTCCTACAATGAGCAGTTCTTC

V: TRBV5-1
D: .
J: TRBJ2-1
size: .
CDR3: CASSRSGNEQFF
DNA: TGCGCCAGCAGCCGCTCCGGGAATGAGCAGTTCTTC

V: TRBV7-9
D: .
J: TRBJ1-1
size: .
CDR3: CASSGEYEGNKAFF
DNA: TGTGCCAGCAGCGGAGAGTATGAGGGAAACAAAGCTTTCTTT

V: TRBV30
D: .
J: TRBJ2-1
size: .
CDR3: CAGHDRSSYNEQFF
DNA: TGTGCCGGACATGACAGGAGCTCCTACAATGAGCAGTTCTTC

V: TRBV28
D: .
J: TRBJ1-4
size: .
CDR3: CASSSADREKLFF
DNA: TGTGCCAGCAGCTCCGCAGACAGGGAAAAACTGTTTTTT

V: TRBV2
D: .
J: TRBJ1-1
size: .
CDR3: CASTLGRRALNTEAFF
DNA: TGTGCCAGCACTTTGGGGAGGAGGGCACTGAACACTGAAGCTTTCTTT

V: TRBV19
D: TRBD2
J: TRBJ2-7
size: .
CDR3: CASSKGTSGNLYEQYF
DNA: TGTGCCAGTAGTAAAGGGACTAGCGGGAACCTTTACGAGCAGTACTTC

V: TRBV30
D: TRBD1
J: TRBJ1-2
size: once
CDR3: CAWTGQLIPFGYTF
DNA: TGTGCCTGGACGGGACAGCTAATACCCTTTGGCTACACCTTC

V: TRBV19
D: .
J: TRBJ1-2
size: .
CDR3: CALRQVHGYTF
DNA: TGTGCCCTCCGGCAGGTCCATGGCTACACCTTC

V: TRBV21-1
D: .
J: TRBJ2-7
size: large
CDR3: CASSTSVGVYEQYF
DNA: TGTGCCAGCAGCACAAGTGTAGGAGTCTACGAGCAGTACTTC

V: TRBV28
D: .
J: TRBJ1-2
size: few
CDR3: CASSRRGYGYTF
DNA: TGTGCCAGCAGTAGGAGGGGCTATGGCTACACCTTC

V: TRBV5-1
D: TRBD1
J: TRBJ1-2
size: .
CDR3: CASSFDRVRSGYTF
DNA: TGCGCCAGCAGCTTCGACAGGGTGAGGAGTGGCTACACCTTC

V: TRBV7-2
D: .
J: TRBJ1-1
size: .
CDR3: CASSLQENTEAFF
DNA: TGTGCCAGCAGCCTACAGGAGAACACTGAAGCTTTCTTT

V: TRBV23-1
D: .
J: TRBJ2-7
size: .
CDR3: CASSQSTHSYEQYF
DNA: TGCGCCAGCAGTCAGTCCACACATTCCTACGAGCAGTACTTC

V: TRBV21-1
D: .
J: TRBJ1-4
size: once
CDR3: CASSTPLRGNIFNEKLFF
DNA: TGTGCCAGCAGCACGCCCCTAAGAGGGAATATATTTAATGAAAAACTGTTTTTT

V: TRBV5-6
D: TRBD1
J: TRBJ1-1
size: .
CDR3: CASSRWTGGDNEAFF
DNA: TGTGCCAGCAGCCGATGGACAGGGGGTGATAATGAAGCTTTCTTT

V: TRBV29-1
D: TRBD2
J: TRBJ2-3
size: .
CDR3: CSVAGGGTDTQYF
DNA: TGCAGCGTTGCGGGGGGGGGCACAGATACGCAGTATTTT

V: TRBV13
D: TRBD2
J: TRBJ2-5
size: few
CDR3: CASSPDSGRAAQYF
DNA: TGTGCCAGCAGCCCGGACAGCGGGAGGGCGGCCCAGTACTTC

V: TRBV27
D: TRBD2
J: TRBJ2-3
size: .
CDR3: CASSILAGASDTQYF
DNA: TGTGCCAGCAGTATACTAGCGGGAGCCTCAGATACGCAGTATTTT

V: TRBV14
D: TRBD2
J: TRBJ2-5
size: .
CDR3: CASSPGLEGETQYF
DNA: TGTGCCAGCAGCCCCGGACTAGAGGGGGAGACCCAGTACTTC

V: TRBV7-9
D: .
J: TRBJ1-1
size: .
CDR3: CASSFSGGGWTEAFF
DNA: TGTGCCAGCAGCTTTAGTGGGGGAGGGTGGACTGAAGCTTTCTTT

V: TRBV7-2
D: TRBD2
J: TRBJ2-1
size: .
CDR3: CASSLGGGRAHNEQFF
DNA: TGTGCCAGCAGCTTAGGAGGTGGGAGGGCCCACAATGAGCAGTTCTTC

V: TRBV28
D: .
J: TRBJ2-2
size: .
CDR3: CASRSTRANTGELFF
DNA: TGTGCCAGCAGGTCAACGCGCGCGAACACCGGGGAGCTGTTTTTT

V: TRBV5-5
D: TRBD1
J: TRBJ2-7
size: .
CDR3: CASSLPGTGNEQYF
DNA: TGTGCCAGCAGCCTCCCCGGGACAGGGAACGAGCAGTACTTC

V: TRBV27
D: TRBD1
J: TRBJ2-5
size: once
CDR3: CASSRGTGGRETQYF
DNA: TGTGCCAGCAGTAGGGGGACAGGGGGCCGGGAGACCCAGTACTTC

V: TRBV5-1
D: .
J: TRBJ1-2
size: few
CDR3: CASSLEDNTNYGYTF
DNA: TGCGCCAGCAGCTTAGAGGACAACACTAACTATGGCTACACCTTC

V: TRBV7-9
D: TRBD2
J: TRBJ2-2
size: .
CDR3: CASRQGLAGSGELFF
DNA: TGTGCCAGCAGGCAGGGACTAGCGGGTAGCGGGGAGCTGTTTTTT

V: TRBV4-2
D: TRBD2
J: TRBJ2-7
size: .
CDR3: CASSLGRLASYEQYF
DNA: TGTGCCAGCAGCCTAGGTCGACTAGCCTCCTACGAGCAGTACTTC

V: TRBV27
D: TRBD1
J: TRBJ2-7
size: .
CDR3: CASRPTGANPYEQYF
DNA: TGTGCCAGCAGACCCACAGGGGCGAACCCCTACGAGCAGTACTTC